These 20 T cell receptor beta chains originate from one sample sequenced in a study of T cell responses to AZD1222 COVID-19 vaccine. The table came from immunoSEQ multiplex PCR; TCRdb's copy has only in-frame clones and leaves some out. The table includes hundreds of thousands of clones, almost 95% detected once. Source: peripheral blood, taken 28 days after the second AZD1222 dose. Source of these receptors: an adult who received the AZD1222 COVID-19 vaccine.

The chain couples TRBV5-1 to TRBJ1-5, with D hard to call. CDR1 is SGHRS, CDR2 YFSETQ, per germline. The CDR3 has 13 residues. V was clipped by 0 bases and J by 4 bases, with 5 bases between them. CDR3 protein: CASSLGQNQPQHF. In DNA form, the CDR3 reads TGCGCCAGCAGCTTGGGACAAAATCAGCCCCAGCATTTT.

The chain couples TRBV6-5 to TRBJ2-7; 9 positions match TRBD2. CDR3 length: 15 amino acids. V gave up 6 bases and J gave up 1 base; unmatched junction bases: 7. Germline CDR1 reads MNHEY; CDR2 reads SVGAGI. The CDR3 loop reads CASRASGTLSYEQYF. CDR3 sequence (DNA): TGTGCCAGCAGGGCTAGCGGGACTCTATCCTACGAGCAGTACTTC.

This sequence joins TRBV5-1 and TRBJ2-7; TRBD2 aligns across 12 bases. Per germline, CDR1 SGHRS and CDR2 YFSETQ. The CDR3 totals 18 residues. V trimming: 0 bases; J trimming: 2 bases; junction bases outside the gene matches: 9. The CDR3 sequence is CASSLGSLAGGITYEQYF. Written as DNA, the CDR3 is TGCGCCAGCAGCTTGGGCTCCCTAGCGGGGGGGATTACCTACGAGCAGTACTTC.

V gene TRBV5-6 combines with J gene TRBJ1-2, with D perhaps TRBD1 (6 bases). The germline V gene encodes CDR1 SGHDT and CDR2 YYEEEE. Trimming cost V 0 bases and J 2 bases, with 17 bases left between them. This CDR3 is built from 17 residues. The DNA for the CDR3 is TGTGCCAGCAGCTTGGTGCCCCCAGGGGAAGGGAACTATGGCTACACCTTC. This codes for CASSLVPPGEGNYGYTF.

A remark on this clone: One junction end disagrees with the germline gene, perhaps due to a read error. V and J are TRBV2 and TRBJ1-4; TRBD1 might be the D (5 bases). The CDR3 contains 13 residues. CDR1 and CDR2 from the germline V gene are SNHLY and FYNNEI. The CDR3: CATSAGMREKLFF. The CDR3 DNA sequence: TGTGCCACCAGTGCAGGGATGCGGGAAAAACTGTTTTTT.

The V and J genes are TRBV19 and TRBJ1-1; the D is unclear. V gave up 5 bases and J gave up 2 bases, with 9 bases separating them. This CDR3 is built from 13 residues. The germline V gene encodes CDR1 LNHDA and CDR2 SQIVND (reference sequence). The CDR3 DNA sequence: TGTGCCAGTAGTTCAATAATTAACACTGAAGCTTTCTTT. It translates to CASSSIINTEAFF.

CDR3 in amino acids: CASTHIRELYEQYF. CDR3 nucleotide sequence: TGTGCCAGCACTCATATAAGGGAGCTCTACGAGCAGTACTTC. This sequence joins TRBV21-1 and TRBJ2-7; TRBD2 reflects the table's D call only, with no check against the DNA. TRBV21-1 is listed as a pseudogene. The CDR3 consists of 14 residues.

The chain combines TRBV27 with TRBJ2-5; 7 bases fit TRBD1. J was trimmed by 7 bases and V by 6 bases; bases with no gene match: 8. Germline V gene sequence: CDR1 MNHEY, CDR2 SMNVEV (reference sequence). The CDR3 contains 13 residues. DNA of the CDR3: TGTGCCAGCAGCTCACAGGGGACGGGGACCCAGTACTTC. Amino acids: CASSSQGTGTQYF.

The chain joins TRBV30 to TRBJ1-4; 12 bases line up with TRBD1. This CDR3 spans 18 amino acids. Germline V gene lookup returns CDR1 GTSNPN and CDR2 SVGIG (reference sequence). Trimming at V came to 0 bases and at J to 4 bases, leaving 9 bases not matched to a gene. In DNA, the CDR3 is TGTGCCTGGAGTGTATCCGGGACAGGGGGCTTTGGTAATGAAAAACTGTTTTTT. This encodes CAWSVSGTGGFGNEKLFF.

The rearrangement joins TRBV19 to TRBJ2-4; TRBD1 matches at 7 bases. The V gene end was trimmed by 5 bases and the J gene end by 7 bases; junction bases not matched to a gene: 8. This CDR3 comprises 14 residues. Germline values: CDR1 LNHDA, CDR2 SQIVND (reference sequence). CDR3 region: CASSRRQGSNIQYF. In DNA form, the CDR3 reads TGTGCCAGTAGTCGTCGACAGGGTAGCAACATTCAGTACTTC.

The genes are TRBV30 and TRBJ2-7; 9 positions agree with TRBD1. This CDR3 has 13 residues. V was clipped by 4 bases and J by 3 bases; unmatched bases: 4. Per germline, CDR1 GTSNPN and CDR2 SVGIG (reference sequence). The CDR3 bases are TGTGCCTGGACTATGGACAGGGGCTACGAGCAGTACTTC. This encodes CAWTMDRGYEQYF.

This chain uses TRBV6-6 with TRBJ2-1; D not certain. Trimming removed 5 bases at V and 3 bases at J, with 8 bases between. The CDR3 covers 13 residues. CDR1 and CDR2 from the germline V gene are MNHNY and SVGAGI (reference sequence). CDR3 sequence reads: CASSPDGYNEQFF. In nucleotides, the CDR3 is TGTGCCAGCAGTCCTGACGGCTACAATGAGCAGTTCTTC.

The chain couples TRBV5-1 to TRBJ2-5; the D call may be TRBD1 or TRBD2 (5 bases each). The V end was cut by 4 bases, the J end by 7 bases, with 17 bases between. The CDR3 consists of 14 residues. In germline, CDR1 is SGHRS, CDR2 YFSETQ. The CDR3 coding sequence is TGCGCCAGCAGCATGAGGGACGGTGGAGCGACCCAGTACTTC. Amino acid sequence: CASSMRDGGATQYF.

CDR3 residues: CSVENRRGGGNYGYTF. CDR3 DNA sequence: TGCAGCGTTGAAAACCGGCGGGGGGGCGGAAACTATGGCTACACCTTC. V gene TRBV29-1 combines with J gene TRBJ1-2; TRBD1 is a possible D gene (6 bases). The CDR3 runs to 16 residues. Germline CDR1 reads SQVTM; CDR2 reads ANQGSEA. V was cut by 2 bases and J by 2 bases, with 18 bases left in between.

This chain connects TRBV18 to TRBJ2-1, with 9 nucleotides matching TRBD2. CDR1 KGHSH and CDR2 LQKENI come from the germline V gene. The CDR3 extends over 15 amino acids. Losses at the gene ends were 6 bases for V and 8 bases for J; bases not matched to a gene: 11. The CDR3 region is CASSRGGAESYEQFF. In DNA form, the CDR3 reads TGTGCCAGCTCGCGCGGGGGGGCCGAAAGCTATGAGCAGTTCTTC.

The CDR3 DNA reads TGTGCCAGCAGCTTGGCCGACATGAACACTGAAGCTTTCTTT. Translation: CASSLADMNTEAFF. The chain couples TRBV5-5 to TRBJ1-1; no clear D. The germline V gene encodes CDR1 SGHKS and CDR2 YYEKEE (reference sequence). The CDR3 covers 14 residues. The ends were cut back, 0 bases at V and 0 bases at J, with 6 bases in the middle.

On this clone: Other nucleotide sequences in the sample specify the same CDR3. The chain uses TRBV3-1 (or the pseudogene TRBV3-2) and TRBJ1-1; the match to TRBD1 covers 7 bases. This CDR3 region has 14 residues. CDR1 is LGHDT and CDR2 is YNNKEL in the germline V gene (reference sequence). Trimming took 3 bases from V and 1 from J; bases not matched to a gene: 2. In DNA, the CDR3 is TGTGCCAGCAGCCAGGGACAGCCGAACACTGAAGCTTTCTTT. The encoded protein is CASSQGQPNTEAFF.

This rearrangement joins TRBV28 to TRBJ1-5; the D is unclear. Trimming cost V 6 bases and J 6 bases, with 9 bases left between them. CDR3 length: 12 residues. CDR1 and CDR2 from the germline V gene are MDHEN and SYDVKM. The CDR3 region is CASRLNGQPQHF. The CDR3 DNA reads TGTGCCAGCAGATTAAACGGTCAGCCCCAGCATTTT.

The chain links TRBV7-6 to TRBJ2-3; TRBD1 aligns across 7 bases. Germline CDR1 is SGHVS and CDR2 is FNYEAQ. J was trimmed by 0 bases and V by 3 bases; bases with no gene match: 9. The CDR3 has 17 amino acids. CDR3 nucleotide sequence: TGTGCCAGCAGCTTTAGCCGACAGGGAGCGAGCACAGATACGCAGTATTTT. Translated, it gives CASSFSRQGASTDTQYF. Complete variable domain (other parts from reference TRBV7-6 and TRBJ2-3): GAGVSQSPRYKVTKRGQDVALRCDPISGHVSLYWYRQALGQGPEFLTYFNYEAQQDKSGLPNDRFSAERPEGSISTLTIQRTEQRDSAMYRCASSFSRQGASTDTQYFGPGTRLTVL.

This chain joins TRBV9 and TRBJ1-2; D is unclear. The CDR3 contains 13 residues. Trimming left V 3 bases short and J 1 base short, with 7 bases between. The germline CDR1 and CDR2 sequences are SGDLS and YYNGEE. CDR3 loop: CASSANRNYGYTF. CDR3 nucleotides: TGTGCCAGCAGCGCAAATCGTAACTATGGCTACACCTTC.